The next 13 T cell receptor beta chains were all read from a single sample in a study of metastatic and nonmetastatic thyroid tumors. Not a single patient had been given any form of treatment at any point before undergoing thyroid surgery. TCRdb reanalyzed the PCR reads via MiXCR. Of over 20,000 clones listed, under 30% are singletons. Sequencing was carried out using tumor tissue. These receptors all come from a male donor with papillary thyroid cancer or a benign thyroid nodule (not recorded which). Some clones in this sample may be carry-over from other donors' samples.

This clone was recorded once. The chain carries TRBV11-3 and TRBJ1-1, with D maybe TRBD1 (5 bases). This CDR3 contains 15 residues. Germline assignment: CDR1 SGHNT and CDR2 YENEEA. V was cut by 5 bases and J by 4 bases, with 17 bases left in between. CDR3 amino acids: CASSPKRGISTEAFF. The DNA for the CDR3 is TGTGCCAGCAGCCCTAAACGGGGCATAAGCACTGAAGCTTTCTTT.

The rearrangement links TRBV7-9 to TRBJ2-3; D not resolved. V was cut by 5 bases and J by 4 bases, with 7 bases left in between. The CDR3 runs 12 residues. Germline V gene sequence: CDR1 SEHNR, CDR2 FQNEAQ (reference sequence). The CDR3 loop is CASSRAPDTQYF. For the CDR3, the DNA is TGTGCCAGCAGCCGAGCCCCAGATACGCAGTATTTT.

The chain is built from TRBV5-1 and TRBJ1-1; D is unresolved. This CDR3 is 14 amino acids long. With 1 base removed from V and 4 bases from J, the gap between germline ends came to 11 bases. The V gene's germline CDR1 is SGHRS and CDR2 YFSETQ. In nucleotides, the CDR3 is TGCGCCAGCAGCTTGCCGCGGAGCGCCACTGAAGCTTTCTTT. It translates to CASSLPRSATEAFF.

This clone has a count of ten or more. V is TRBV2 and J is TRBJ2-3, with 8 bases that match TRBD2. Unmatched junction bases numbered 8, after V lost 8 bases and J lost 4 bases. The CDR3 extends over 14 amino acids. Looked up from germline, CDR1 is SNHLY and CDR2 is FYNNEI. For the CDR3, the DNA is TGTGCCAGCCTCTTAAGCGGGAGCGCAGATACGCAGTATTTT. Its protein is CASLLSGSADTQYF.

This clone is labeled as medium-sized. At one end the junction does not follow the germline gene, possibly because of a read error. The J gene is TRBJ2-7, the V gene TRBV7-9; no clear D gene. Germline V gene sequence: CDR1 SEHNR, CDR2 FQNEAQ (reference sequence). The CDR3 sequence is 12 residues long. This CDR3 reads CASSQISDEQYF. In DNA, the CDR3 is TGTGCCAGCAGCCAAATCTCCGACGAGCAGTACTTC.

About this clone: One end of the junction does not line up with germline, which may come from a read error. V usage is TRBV30 and J usage is TRBJ2-1, with TRBD2 identical over 10 bases. Germline V lookup: CDR1 GTSNPN, CDR2 SVGIG (reference sequence). The CDR3 is made up of 13 amino acids. In DNA form, the CDR3 reads TGTGTCTGGAGTGTACTAGCGGGACAAGAGCAGTTCTTC. Translated: CVWSVLAGQEQFF.

The chain joins TRBV7-2 to TRBJ1-3; 8 positions match TRBD1. CDR1 SGHTA and CDR2 FQGNSA come from the germline V gene. This CDR3 comprises 15 residues. V was clipped by 4 bases and J by 4 bases; unmatched bases: 6. CDR3 loop: CASSSWTGRGNTIYF. The CDR3 bases are TGTGCCAGCAGCTCGTGGACAGGGCGGGGAAACACCATATATTTT.

In this sample, this clone turned up a few times. The chain links TRBV6-2 or TRBV6-3 to TRBJ1-3, with 9 bases aligning to TRBD1. Germline-derived CDR1 and CDR2 are MNHEY and SVGEGT. This CDR3 contains 14 residues. V lost 6 bases, J lost 2 bases, and 2 bases stayed unmatched. The CDR3 region is CASRGTGTGNTIYF. The CDR3 DNA reads TGTGCCAGCAGAGGGACAGGGACTGGAAACACCATATATTTT.

This clone rates as medium-sized. This chain uses TRBV11-2 with TRBJ1-2; TRBD1 agrees at 7 bases. The CDR3 is 16 residues long. CDR1 and CDR2 (germline): SGHAT, FQNNGV. The junction had 17 bases not matched to a gene; V was cut back by 6 bases and J by 7 bases. CDR3 bases: TGTGCCAGCAGTAAAGACCGACAGGGCCTGGTGGGTGGCTACACCTTC. Protein: CASSKDRQGLVGGYTF.

CDR3 bases: TGTGCCAGCAATCTCCTCCGGGACTCACAGACCGGCTACACCTTC. Translating it yields CASNLLRDSQTGYTF. The chain has TRBV2 and TRBJ1-2; a weak D match, TRBD1 (5 bases). The germline V and J ends were trimmed by 7 bases and 8 bases, with 23 bases remaining between them. The CDR3 totals 15 residues. Germline-derived CDR1 and CDR2 are SNHLY and FYNNEI.

The chain is built from TRBV5-1 and TRBJ2-2; 8 nucleotides align to TRBD2. CDR3 size: 17 residues. Germline CDR1 is SGHRS and CDR2 is YFSETQ. Trimming at V came to 7 bases and at J to 0 bases, leaving 11 bases not matched to a gene. The CDR3 DNA sequence: TGCGCCAGCGGGCGGGGGGCCGTCGGGTCGAACACCGGGGAGCTGTTTTTT. Translating it yields CASGRGAVGSNTGELFF. The full variable domain, completed using reference TRBV5-1 and TRBJ2-2, is KAGVTQTPRYLIKTRGQQVTLSCSPISGHRSVSWYQQTPGQGLQFLFEYFSETQRNKGNFPGRFSGRQFSNSRSEMNVSTLELGDSALYLCASGRGAVGSNTGELFFGEGSRLTVL.

This clone turned up a few times. The genes are TRBV27 and TRBJ2-1; 8 bases match TRBD1. Germline assignment: CDR1 MNHEY and CDR2 SMNVEV (reference sequence). The V and J ends lost 6 bases and 0 bases, in that order; junction bases with no gene match: 1. CDR3 size: 14 residues. This CDR3 is CASRGTGSYNEQFF. In nucleotides, the CDR3 is TGTGCCAGCAGAGGGACAGGCTCCTACAATGAGCAGTTCTTC.

On this clone itself: Other DNA sequences in the sample encode the same CDR3. The rearrangement links TRBV20-1 to TRBJ2-7; D may be TRBD1 (6 bases). Trimming shortened V by 2 bases and J by 6 bases, and 11 bases separated the two germline ends. Germline lookup yields CDR1 DFQATT and CDR2 SNEGSKA (reference sequence). This CDR3 region has 12 residues. The CDR3 reads CSARPTGPEQYF. The DNA for the CDR3 is TGCAGTGCTAGACCGACAGGACCCGAGCAGTACTTC.